Listed here are 19 T cell receptor beta chains from one sample, sequenced in a study of PD-L1 blockade in urothelial cancer. Time point denoted: pretreatment peripheral blood. TCRdb keeps only in-frame clones here, not all; method: immunoSEQ multiplex PCR. The sample lists 30,000 to 40,000 clones, 80% to 95% occurring once. Sequenced material: PBMCs, taken around atezolizumab (anti-PD-L1) treatment. These receptors were collected from a woman aged 55-70 years with urothelial cancer.

The rearrangement joins TRBV28 to TRBJ2-7; D perhaps matches TRBD1 (6 bases). CDR3 length equals 20 residues. V lost 3 bases and J 4 bases, leaving 31 bases between the germline ends. Germline V gene lookup returns CDR1 MDHEN and CDR2 SYDVKM. Here the CDR3 reads CASSFPLFPTNGTNPYEQYF. CDR3 sequence (DNA): TGTGCCAGCAGTTTCCCTCTTTTTCCAACGAACGGGACAAATCCTTACGAGCAGTACTTC. Drawing the rest from reference TRBV28 and TRBJ2-7, the complete variable domain is DVKVTQSSRYLVKRTGEKVFLECVQDMDHENMFWYRQDPGLGLRLIYFSYDVKMKEKGDIPEGYSVSREKKERFSLILESASTNQTSMYLCASSFPLFPTNGTNPYEQYFGPGTRLTVT.

The chain joins TRBV27 to TRBJ2-2, with 14 bases fitting TRBD2. There are 18 residues in the CDR3. With V trimmed by 5 bases and J by 4 bases, 9 bases remained unmatched. Germline CDR1 MNHEY, CDR2 SMNVEV (reference sequence). DNA for the CDR3: TGTGCCAGCAGTCCCAGACTAGCGGGAGGGAGGGGCACCGGGGAGCTGTTTTTT. It specifies CASSPRLAGGRGTGELFF.

The V and J genes are TRBV9 and TRBJ1-3; TRBD1 agrees at 7 bases. The CDR3 runs 17 residues. Germline V CDR1 and CDR2: SGDLS, YYNGEE. V was pared by 2 bases and J by 0 bases, with 8 bases of the junction left unmatched. The CDR3 sequence is CASSVDPGQSSGNTIYF. Written as DNA, the CDR3 is TGTGCCAGCAGCGTTGACCCGGGACAGAGCTCTGGAAACACCATATATTTT.

The chain joins TRBV5-1 to TRBJ2-5; 14 bases line up with TRBD2. Trimming cost V 4 bases and J 0 bases; bases outside gene matches: 5. The CDR3 loop spans 17 amino acids. CDR1 is SGHRS, CDR2 YFSETQ, per germline. DNA for the CDR3: TGCGCCAGCAGCCTCGGGGGACTAGCGGGGGACCAAGAGACCCAGTACTTC. Amino acids: CASSLGGLAGDQETQYF.

This clone was seen only once. V gene TRBV2 combines with J gene TRBJ2-1; weak D call: TRBD1 (6 bases). The CDR3 sequence is 16 residues long. Deletions cut 6 bases from V and 3 bases from J, with 18 bases between. The germline CDR1 and CDR2 sequences are SNHLY and FYNNEI. The CDR3 loop reads CASRGLGANNYNEQFF. CDR3 in DNA: TGTGCCAGCAGGGGCTTGGGGGCAAACAACTACAATGAGCAGTTCTTC.

For this clone: In the same sample, other DNA sequences code for this CDR3. The chain has TRBV5-1 and TRBJ2-7; D unclear. Germline V gene lookup returns CDR1 SGHRS and CDR2 YFSETQ. V lost 4 bases and J 1 base, leaving 9 bases between the germline ends. This CDR3 is built from 13 residues. CDR3 bases: TGCGCCAGCAGCCGTCCAGATTCCTACGAGCAGTACTTC. Protein: CASSRPDSYEQYF.

V usage is TRBV5-6 and J usage is TRBJ2-7; a possible D gene is TRBD2 (6 bases). Trimming took 0 bases from V and 0 from J, leaving 13 bases between them. Germline CDR1 is SGHDT and CDR2 is YYEEEE. CDR3 length: 16 residues. The CDR3 is CASSLALARRSYEQYF. In nucleotides, the CDR3 is TGTGCCAGCAGCTTGGCCCTAGCGAGACGCTCCTACGAGCAGTACTTC.

The chain couples TRBV2 to TRBJ2-3; 9 nucleotides line up with TRBD2. This CDR3 contains 15 residues. The trim removed 3 bases at V and 3 bases at J, leaving 4 bases unmatched. Germline CDR1 SNHLY, CDR2 FYNNEI. Here the CDR3 DNA reads TGTGCCAGCAGTGACGGACTAGCGCGGACAGATACGCAGTATTTT. Residues: CASSDGLARTDTQYF.

The chain is built from TRBV19 and TRBJ2-6, with 8 bases identical to TRBD1. This CDR3 has 15 residues. Per the germline V gene, CDR1 is LNHDA and CDR2 is SQIVND (reference sequence). V dropped 7 bases and J dropped 3; count of bases not matched to a gene: 5. CDR3 coding DNA: TGTGCCAGTAAACAGGGGGTAATTGGGGCCAACGTCCTGACTTTC. Translating gives CASKQGVIGANVLTF.

The gene calls are TRBV18 and TRBJ2-3, with D possibly matching TRBD2 (6 bases). CDR1 is KGHSH and CDR2 is LQKENI in the germline V gene. There are 22 residues in the CDR3. V gave up 1 base and J gave up 0 bases, with 29 bases separating them. The CDR3 is CASSPRRATALIAEFSTDTQYF. CDR3 DNA: TGTGCCAGCTCACCACGGAGGGCGACCGCTTTGATAGCGGAGTTTAGCACAGATACGCAGTATTTT. Full variable domain (outside the CDR3, taken from reference TRBV18 and TRBJ2-3): NAGVMQNPRHLVRRRGQEARLRCSPMKGHSHVYWYRQLPEEGLKFMVYLQKENIIDESGMPKERFSAEFPKEGPSILRIQQVVRGDSAAYFCASSPRRATALIAEFSTDTQYFGPGTRLTVL.

The V gene is TRBV29-1, the J gene TRBJ1-1; 8 nucleotides match TRBD1. V lost 7 bases to trimming and J lost 4 bases; unmatched junction nucleotides: 8. The CDR3 covers 13 residues. Germline-derived CDR1 and CDR2 are SQVTM and ANQGSEA. CDR3 residues: CSGTGSLGTEAFF. The CDR3 DNA reads as TGCAGCGGGACAGGGTCTTTAGGCACTGAAGCTTTCTTT.

This chain joins TRBV2 and TRBJ2-2; TRBD2 aligns across 8 bases. J gave up 0 bases and V 5 bases, and 2 bases lay outside the gene matches. The V gene's germline CDR1 is SNHLY and CDR2 FYNNEI. This CDR3 comprises 15 residues. The CDR3 here is CASSSGLANTGELFF. In nucleotides, the CDR3 is TGTGCCAGCAGTTCGGGACTAGCGAACACCGGGGAGCTGTTTTTT. The variable domain in full, completed from reference TRBV2 and TRBJ2-2, reads EPEVTQTPSHQVTQMGQEVILRCVPISNHLYFYWYRQILGQKVEFLVSFYNNEISEKSEIFDDQFSVERPDGSNFTLKIRSTKLEDSAMYFCASSSGLANTGELFFGEGSRLTVL.

J is TRBJ2-1 and V is TRBV7-9, with unresolved D. This CDR3 has 14 amino acids. The germline V gene has CDR1 SEHNR and CDR2 FQNEAQ (reference sequence). Between the trimmed V and J ends, which lost 4 bases and 6 bases, there was a span of 13 bases. CDR3 sequence reads: CASSSTYAPNEQFF. CDR3 coding DNA: TGTGCCAGCAGCTCCACTTACGCCCCCAATGAGCAGTTCTTC.

This clone was detected a few times. This chain joins TRBV28 and TRBJ2-3; TRBD2 agrees at 9 bases. Trimming took 7 bases from V and 0 from J; bases not matched to a gene: 11. The CDR3 covers 17 residues. Germline CDR1 MDHEN, CDR2 SYDVKM. CDR3 nucleotide sequence: TGTGCCAGCAAGTTTGGCGGGAGGGGAAGGAGCACAGATACGCAGTATTTT. It codes for CASKFGGRGRSTDTQYF.

The chain is built from TRBV29-1 and TRBJ2-7; D call uncertain. CDR1 and CDR2 from the germline V gene are SQVTM and ANQGSEA. The CDR3 spans 12 residues. The V end was cut by 1 base, the J end by 0 bases, with 4 bases between. The CDR3 region is CSVEGSSYEQYF. Here the CDR3 DNA reads TGCAGCGTTGAAGGGAGCTCCTACGAGCAGTACTTC.

The rearrangement joins TRBV4-1 to TRBJ2-2, with D perhaps TRBD2 (5 bases). This CDR3 is built from 15 residues. CDR1 and CDR2 from the germline V gene are MGHRA and YSYEKL. Trimming left V 2 bases short and J 6 bases short, with 13 bases between. The CDR3 DNA reads TGCGCCAGCAGCCAACAGAACCGGGGAGCCGGGGAGCTGTTTTTT. This gives the protein CASSQQNRGAGELFF.

The rearrangement uses TRBV27 and TRBJ2-1; a weak D match, TRBD2 (7 bases). The CDR3 runs to 18 residues. The germline V gene encodes CDR1 MNHEY and CDR2 SMNVEV (reference sequence). Trimming shortened V by 3 bases and J by 4 bases, and 22 bases separated the two germline ends. The CDR3 DNA is TGTGCCAGCAGTTTTTTAGGGGGAGGGGCCGCGTCTTACAATGAGCAGTTCTTC. Translated: CASSFLGGGAASYNEQFF.

The CDR3 sequence is CASSGQSISYEQYF. DNA of the CDR3: TGTGCCAGTTCGGGACAAAGCATCTCCTACGAGCAGTACTTC. This chain uses TRBV2 with TRBJ2-7; D perhaps matches TRBD1 (6 bases). This CDR3 has 14 residues. CDR1 and CDR2 from the germline V gene are SNHLY and FYNNEI. Trimming pared 9 bases from V and 0 bases from J, leaving 15 bases between.

This sequence joins TRBV11-2 and TRBJ1-1; D gene unclear. The CDR3 has 14 residues. V lost 1 base and J lost 1, with 7 bases in between. Germline V gives CDR1 SGHAT, CDR2 FQNNGV. The CDR3 loop reads CASSLVRGNTEAFF. CDR3 DNA: TGTGCCAGCAGCTTAGTCAGAGGGAACACTGAAGCTTTCTTT. The whole variable domain, remainder taken from reference TRBV11-2 and TRBJ1-1, is EAGVAQSPRYKIIEKRQSVAFWCNPISGHATLYWYQQILGQGPKLLIQFQNNGVVDDSQLPKDRFSAERLKGVDSTLKIQPAKLEDSAVYLCASSLVRGNTEAFFGQGTRLTVV.